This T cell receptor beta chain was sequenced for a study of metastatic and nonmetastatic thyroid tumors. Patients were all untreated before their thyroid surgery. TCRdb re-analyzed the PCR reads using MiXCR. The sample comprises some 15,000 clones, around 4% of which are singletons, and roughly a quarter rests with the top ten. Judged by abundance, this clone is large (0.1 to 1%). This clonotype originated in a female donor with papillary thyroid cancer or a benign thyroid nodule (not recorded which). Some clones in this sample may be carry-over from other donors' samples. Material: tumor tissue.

The CDR3 spells CASSLSRGVKGNQPQHF. The CDR3 nucleotides are TGTGCCAGCAGTTTATCGCGGGGAGTTAAGGGCAATCAGCCCCAGCATTTT. The chain combines TRBV27 with TRBJ1-5, with no clear D. The CDR3 loop spans 17 amino acids. The V and J ends lost 0 bases and 2 bases respectively, with 14 bases between them. Germline assignment: CDR1 MNHEY and CDR2 SMNVEV (reference sequence).